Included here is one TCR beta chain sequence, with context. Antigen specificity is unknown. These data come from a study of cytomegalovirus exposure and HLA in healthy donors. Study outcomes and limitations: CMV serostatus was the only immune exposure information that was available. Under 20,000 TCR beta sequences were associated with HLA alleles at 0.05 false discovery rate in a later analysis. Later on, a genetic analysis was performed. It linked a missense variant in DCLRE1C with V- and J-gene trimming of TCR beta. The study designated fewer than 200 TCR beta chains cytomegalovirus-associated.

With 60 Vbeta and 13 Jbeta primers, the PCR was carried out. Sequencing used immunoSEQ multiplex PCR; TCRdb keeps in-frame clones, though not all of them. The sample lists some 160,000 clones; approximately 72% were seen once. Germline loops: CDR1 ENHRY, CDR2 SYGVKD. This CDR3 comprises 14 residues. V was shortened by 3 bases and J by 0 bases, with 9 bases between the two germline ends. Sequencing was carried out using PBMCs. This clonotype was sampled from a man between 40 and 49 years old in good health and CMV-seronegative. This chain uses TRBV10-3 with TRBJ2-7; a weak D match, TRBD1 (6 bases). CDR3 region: CAISDDRSSYEQYF. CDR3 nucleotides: TGTGCCATCAGTGACGACAGGAGCTCCTACGAGCAGTACTTC.